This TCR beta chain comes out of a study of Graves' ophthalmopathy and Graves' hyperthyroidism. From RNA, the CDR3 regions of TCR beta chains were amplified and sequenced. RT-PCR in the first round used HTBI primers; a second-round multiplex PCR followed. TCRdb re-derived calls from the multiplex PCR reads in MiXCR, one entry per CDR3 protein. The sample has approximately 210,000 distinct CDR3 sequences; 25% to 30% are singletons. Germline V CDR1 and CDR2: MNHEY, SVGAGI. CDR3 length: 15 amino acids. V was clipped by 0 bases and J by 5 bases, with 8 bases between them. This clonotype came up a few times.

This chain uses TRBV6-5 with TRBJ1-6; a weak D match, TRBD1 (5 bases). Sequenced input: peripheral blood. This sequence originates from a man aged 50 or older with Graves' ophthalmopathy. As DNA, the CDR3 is TGTGCCAGCAGTTACTCGCAGGGAGATAATTCACCCCTCCACTTT. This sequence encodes CASSYSQGDNSPLHF.